A selection of T cell receptor beta chains follows, all from one sample in a study of T-cell memory formation after mild COVID-19. From the 5' RACE reads, TCRdb called clonotypes with MiXCR, one entry per CDR3 protein. The table includes about 320,000 distinct CDR3 sequences, approximately 14% detected once. Sequencing was carried out using PBMCs or a T cell subset sorted from them (not recorded which). These receptors originate from a man younger than 35 who had mild COVID-19 (a few samples of this study predate the infection). Cell type and time point are not known. Both conserved end residues are part of each CDR3. The order of the fields is CDR3 DNA, CDR3 protein, CDR3 length, J gene, V gene, clone size, D gene. A D gene is named only where the DNA matches it firmly. Not all rows give a size; the values are once, few, many and, for expanded clones, a class.

TGTGCCAGCAGCTTGGTGCTAGCGGGGAGCACAGATACGCAGTATTTT CASSLVLAGSTDTQYF 16 TRBJ2-3 TRBV7-2 - TRBD2
TGTGCCAGCAGTTACTCGGCGACAGGCTACGAGCAGTACTTC CASSYSATGYEQYF 14 TRBJ2-7 TRBV6-2/TRBV6-3 few -
TGTGCCAGCAGGCGTAGCGGGGGGATGTCAGATACGCAGTATTTT CASRRSGGMSDTQYF 15 TRBJ2-3 TRBV12-3/TRBV12-4 - TRBD2
TGTGCCAGCACCTTGATTGGCCAGTCAGAGCAGTTCTTC CASTLIGQSEQFF 13 TRBJ2-1 TRBV12-3/TRBV12-4 - -
TGTGCCAGCAGCCTAGACAGCTACACCGGGGAGCTGTTTTTT CASSLDSYTGELFF 14 TRBJ2-2 TRBV7-3 few -
TGTGCCAGCAGCTCGGGGTTCGTGCTGGGTGGCTACACCTTC CASSSGFVLGGYTF 14 TRBJ1-2 TRBV7-8 few -
TGTGCCAGCAGCCGTACAGGGGGTAGCTATGGCTACACCTTC CASSRTGGSYGYTF 14 TRBJ1-2 TRBV7-2 few TRBD1
TGTGCCAGCAGTTACTCCTGGGGAACCGGGGAGCTGTTTTTT CASSYSWGTGELFF 14 TRBJ2-2 TRBV7-8 - -
TGCGCCAGCAGCTTAACCAGGGGGCCAGCTTTCTTT CASSLTRGPAFF 12 TRBJ1-1 TRBV4-1 - TRBD1
TGTGCCAGCAGTTTCAGGGGGCGTGGGAACACTGAAGCTTTCTTT CASSFRGRGNTEAFF 15 TRBJ1-1 TRBV12-3/TRBV12-4 - TRBD1
TGTGCCAGCGCAGGTGTTTTCACCGGGGAGCTGTTTTTT CASAGVFTGELFF 13 TRBJ2-2 TRBV14 few -
TGTGCCAGCAGCCCCCGTCCCGATAGCGGGGGCACAGATACGCAGTATTTT CASSPRPDSGGTDTQYF 17 TRBJ2-3 TRBV9 few TRBD2
TGTGCCAGCAGCCGGACAGGGGCGCGCAGGGGTGAGCAGTTCTTC CASSRTGARRGEQFF 15 TRBJ2-1 TRBV12-3/TRBV12-4 - TRBD1
TGCAGCGTTGGAGGGGGCGCGAGTTATGGCTACACCTTC CSVGGGASYGYTF 13 TRBJ1-2 TRBV29-1 many TRBD1
TGTGCCAGCTCGCGATGGGGGCGGTTGGACTCCTACAATGAGCAGTTCTTC CASSRWGRLDSYNEQFF 17 TRBJ2-1 TRBV18 few -
TGCGCCAGCAGCCAAGTCGGGGGGCGCGGTTTTGGCGGGGAGCTGTTTTTT CASSQVGGRGFGGELFF 17 TRBJ2-2 TRBV4-1 many -
TGTGCCAGCAGCGTAGAATCCGGGTTAAATCAGCCCCAGCATTTT CASSVESGLNQPQHF 15 TRBJ1-5 TRBV9 - -
TGTGCCATCAGTGGGGGCAGCCCTGAAGCTTTCTTT CAISGGSPEAFF 12 TRBJ1-1 TRBV10-3 - -
TGCGCCAGCGCCCCAGGCTCCCAAGAGACCCAGTACTTC CASAPGSQETQYF 13 TRBJ2-5 TRBV5-1 - -
TGTGCCAGCAGCTTGGTGCAGCCGCAGGGAAACACAGATACGCAGTATTTT CASSLVQPQGNTDTQYF 17 TRBJ2-3 TRBV5-6 - -
TGCGCCAGCAGCCAATTTTTTCAGTCTTATAATTCACCCCTCCACTTT CASSQFFQSYNSPLHF 16 TRBJ1-6 TRBV4-1 - -
TGTGCCAGCAGGGGTTTGAAGGTGGGGTATGGCTACACCTTC CASRGLKVGYGYTF 14 TRBJ1-2 TRBV11-2 - -
TGTGCCAGCCGACGAAACGGGGGTGAAGCTTTCTTT CASRRNGGEAFF 12 TRBJ1-1 TRBV7-9 - -
TGTGCCACCAGCAGAGATCTAACCCACGTACCCCACCAGCCCCAGCATTTT CATSRDLTHVPHQPQHF 17 TRBJ1-5 TRBV15 few -
TGTGCCAGCAGCGTAGTGGGAACCCCGCCGGAGGAGCAGTACTTC CASSVVGTPPEEQYF 15 TRBJ2-7 TRBV9 few -
TGTGCCAGCAGTGCACCGGGACAGGGGGCGCTTGGCTACACCTTC CASSAPGQGALGYTF 15 TRBJ1-2 TRBV12-3/TRBV12-4 once TRBD1
TGTGCCAGCACCTACGTCGGGGGAGAGTCCGGGGAGCTGTTTTTT CASTYVGGESGELFF 15 TRBJ2-2 TRBV11-2 few -
TGCGCCAGCAGCTTGGGGCGAGGGGCGAACACCGGGGAGCTGTTTTTT CASSLGRGANTGELFF 16 TRBJ2-2 TRBV5-1 - -
TGCAGTGCTAGTTCTCCCTTAACCACGGGGGCCGGGAACTATGGCTACACCTTC CSASSPLTTGAGNYGYTF 18 TRBJ1-2 TRBV20-1 - -
TGTGCCAGCGGCGATCCGGGACACAGAAACACCGGGGAGCTGTTTTTT CASGDPGHRNTGELFF 16 TRBJ2-2 TRBV12-3/TRBV12-4 many -
TGCGCCAGTGTGAAAGATCAGCCCCAGCATTTT CASVKDQPQHF 11 TRBJ1-5 TRBV10-1 - -
TGTGCCAGCAGTCCCCTCGACAGGGAGAACACCGGGGAGCTGTTTTTT CASSPLDRENTGELFF 16 TRBJ2-2 TRBV28 - TRBD1
TGTGCTAGCAGCTTACTCCCGGGTCGGAACACCGGGGAGCTGTTTTTT CASSLLPGRNTGELFF 16 TRBJ2-2 TRBV7-7 few -
TGCGCCAGCCTCGATGGACAGGGGCCAGATACGCAGTATTTT CASLDGQGPDTQYF 14 TRBJ2-3 TRBV5-1 - TRBD1
TGTGCCAGCAGTAACATAGCGGGGGTCAACGAGCAGTACTTC CASSNIAGVNEQYF 14 TRBJ2-7 TRBV27 many TRBD2
TGTGCCAGTGGCGGACTAGCGTCTTTAGAGGAGCAGTACTTC CASGGLASLEEQYF 14 TRBJ2-7 TRBV6-2/TRBV6-3 - TRBD2
TGCGCCAGCAGCCAGAGCGGGGGCCACACAGATACGCAGTATTTT CASSQSGGHTDTQYF 15 TRBJ2-3 TRBV4-3 few TRBD2
TGCGCCAGCAGCCAAACCGGGACTGACCTCTATGGCTACACCTTC CASSQTGTDLYGYTF 15 TRBJ1-2 TRBV4-1 many -
TGTGCCAGCAGCCAAGTAGGGATGGGCACTGAAGCTTTCTTT CASSQVGMGTEAFF 14 TRBJ1-1 TRBV4-2 few -
TGTGCCAGCAGTGAATCAAGGGCCGTCTCCTATGGCTACACCTTC CASSESRAVSYGYTF 15 TRBJ1-2 TRBV25-1 few -
TGCGCCAGCAGCACAGGACAGGGATCAAGCTCCTACAATGAGCAGTTCTTC CASSTGQGSSSYNEQFF 17 TRBJ2-1 TRBV5-1 many TRBD1
TGTGCCAGCTCACACCCGGACAGGGGAGTAGATGAGCAGTTCTTC CASSHPDRGVDEQFF 15 TRBJ2-1 TRBV18 - TRBD1
TGTGCCAGCAGCTTGGCAGGGGGTATGTACGAGCAGTACTTC CASSLAGGMYEQYF 14 TRBJ2-7 TRBV7-6 - TRBD1
TGCAGCGCTAAGGTCGGAGGGGAGACCCAGTACTTC CSAKVGGETQYF 12 TRBJ2-5 TRBV29-1 few -
TGCAGTGTTATAGCGGGCTCCTACGAGCAGTACTTC CSVIAGSYEQYF 12 TRBJ2-7 TRBV20-1 many TRBD2
TGTGCCAGCAGTCTCTATAGCGGGGGAATCACAGATACGCAGTATTTT CASSLYSGGITDTQYF 16 TRBJ2-3 TRBV7-2 many TRBD2
TGTGCCAGCAGCCGGGGGGCATTACTGGTTACCGGGGAGCTGTTTTTT CASSRGALLVTGELFF 16 TRBJ2-2 TRBV12-3/TRBV12-4 - -
TGTGCCATCAGGACCCTAGGTCCTGAGCAGTTCTTC CAIRTLGPEQFF 12 TRBJ2-1 TRBV10-3 - -
TGTGCCAGCAGCCAAGGGGGGATAGAGACCCAGTACTTC CASSQGGIETQYF 13 TRBJ2-5 TRBV3-1 - -
TGTGCCAGCAGCAACGGGCCGGCCTCCCCCGAAGCTTTCTTT CASSNGPASPEAFF 14 TRBJ1-1 TRBV27 - -
TGTGCCAGCAGCTCGACCCGATCGGGGAACACTGAAGCTTTCTTT CASSSTRSGNTEAFF 15 TRBJ1-1 TRBV11-2 few -
TGCGCCAGCAGCTTGATGACCTCCGGGACAGCCTATGGCTACACCTTC CASSLMTSGTAYGYTF 16 TRBJ1-2 TRBV5-1 - TRBD1
TGTGCCAGCAGACCAGGGTTGAGTGAGACCCAGTACTTC CASRPGLSETQYF 13 TRBJ2-5 TRBV11-2 - -
TGCAGTGCTAGAGATTCCGTAGGACGGAGCTCCTACGAGCAGTACTTC CSARDSVGRSSYEQYF 16 TRBJ2-7 TRBV20-1 few -
TGTGCCAGCAGCTTGGTAGCCAGGGGGAACACTGAAGCTTTCTTT CASSLVARGNTEAFF 15 TRBJ1-1 TRBV5-4 few -
TGTGCCAGCAGCTCCATTCCCGGCGCTGAAGCTTTCTTT CASSSIPGAEAFF 13 TRBJ1-1 TRBV5-6 - -
TGTGCCAGCAGGGGGGTGGGGGAGACCCAGTACTTC CASRGVGETQYF 12 TRBJ2-5 TRBV25-1 many -
TGTGCCAGCACTCCGAATGGGTATGGCTACACCTTC CASTPNGYGYTF 12 TRBJ1-2 TRBV7-9 few -
TGTGCCAGCAGCGTCGGCGGGGAGGGGGAGCTGTTTTTT CASSVGGEGELFF 13 TRBJ2-2 TRBV9 - -